The present TCR beta chain was sequenced within a study of T cells in Graves' hyperthyroidism and ophthalmopathy (dated by TCRdb to between 2018 and 2021). At the level of the whole study: Peripheral blood samples were taken at the time of initial diagnosis, prior to any treatment. A discovery cohort of fewer than 110 patients, about 44 with Graves' ophthalmopathy and approximately 60 with stable Graves' hyperthyroidism, was used to find distinguishing TCR V-J signatures. Whether ophthalmopathy could be predicted prospectively was tested in an independent validation cohort made up of about 18 hyperthyroidism patients plus 17 patients who later progressed to ophthalmopathy. The 100 or so discovery patients were divided at random into training and test sets in a 7:3 ratio. Thyroid tissue and blood T-cell repertoires from six Graves' hyperthyroidism patients were also compared in the study. Once sampling was done, hyperthyroidism patients were given methimazole at a starting dose of 30 mg daily, whereas ophthalmopathy patients were given high-dose intravenous methylprednisolone. The paper describes TCR Vbeta CDR3 sequencing of more than 120 peripheral blood samples, made up of approximately 40 ophthalmopathy patients, roughly 80 hyperthyroidism patients and around 17 progressor patients.

Beyond this particular receptor, the publication reports: No statistical method was used to fix the sample size in advance, and group allocation was not hidden from the investigators. Blood samples also contained most of the expanded thyroid clonotypes (frequency above 0.001), which suggests that blood repertoires may reflect thyroid immune responses. A 13 V-J signature model separated ophthalmopathy from stable hyperthyroidism, with around 88% sensitivity and approximately 81% specificity in cross-validation and 80%/75% in testing. During validation, the model predicted progression to ophthalmopathy a median of about 6.3 months ahead of onset, with around 65% sensitivity and more than 72% specificity.

The CDR3 goes from the cysteine to the phenylalanine over 12 residues. Of the read, only the CDR3 DNA is kept; its 36 bases are in frame from base 1. The germline V gene (reference sequence) provides CDR1 LGHDT and CDR2 YNNKEL. Trimming takes 6 bases from V and 6 bases from J, and the germline ends sit 6 bases apart. The TCR beta CDR3 regions were amplified from the RNA transcripts. The TCR CDR3 was subjected to a first round of RT-PCR using the HTBI primer set and the Qiagen OneStep RT-PCR kit. Libraries were constructed in a second round of multiplex PCR, after which size selection and purification were performed. Sequencing of the libraries was done on an Illumina HiSeq2000 using paired-end 100 bp reads. Per the authors' processing: SOAPnuke was used to process the raw data, removing reads that contained adapters or uncalled bases, had a mean Phred below 15, or lacked an exact match to the constant primer or identifier. High-quality paired reads were merged using COPE v1.2.5, and each unique nucleotide sequence was defined as a clonotype. MiTCR v1.1 was used to align clonotypes to the IMGT TRBV, TRBD and TRBJ reference segments. Analysis was restricted to V-J combinations with a frequency above 0.0001, which covered 98% to 99.2% of repertoires. The TCS score was defined as F50 (clonal expansion) divided by E x V (chaos), with BLOSUM62-based TCRdist calculated between CDR3 peptides within each V-J. Welch's t-statistics and random forest reduced around 550 V-J features to 13, which were used in a naive Bayes classifier (R e1071). TCRdb reran the public reads through fastp at Q25 and MiXCR, keeping productive beta chains. Every entry covers one CDR3 protein and lists the most common genes and DNA from its rows. The V and J calls reflect TCRdb's pipeline rather than the authors' work. The sample includes about 420,000 distinct CDR3 sequences, with 15% to 19% observed a single time. The ten largest clones add up to less than 15% of the sample.

Stable Graves' hyperthyroidism was defined as the absence of progression to ophthalmopathy over 18 months of follow-up. Hyperthyroidism patients were aged 18 to 65 years and newly diagnosed, with disease duration of less than 2 months. Exclusion was applied to patients with uncontrolled infections, other autoimmune diseases, pregnancy or lactation. Diagnoses relied on clinical symptoms, serum thyroxine and TRAb, thyroid ultrasound and orbital computed tomography. Ficoll-Paque density gradient centrifugation was used to isolate PBMCs from about 9.4 ml of fresh peripheral blood. Total RNA was extracted using Trizol reagent, and RNA quality was assessed on an Agilent 2100 Bioanalyzer. This clonotype was detected only a few times. Its cognate antigen has yet to be identified. Base qualities are missing; no much larger clone stands one base away.

The sample consisted of blood. The rearrangement joined TRBV3-1 to TRBJ1-6, with the D gene too uncertain to name. The sequence was collected from a woman between 18 and 30 years old with Graves' hyperthyroidism. The CDR3 region reads CASRRSNSPLHF. The base sequence is TGTGCCAGCAGGCGAAGTAATTCACCCCTCCACTTT.